This TCR beta chain was sequenced in a study of T cell responses to AZD1222 COVID-19 vaccine (dated by TCRdb to about 2021). With respect to the entire study: A total of about 240 trial participants underwent TCR sequencing, of whom 207 received two doses of AZD1222 and about 26 received two doses of the MenACWY control vaccine. Trial participants were enrolled by age into 18-55, 56-69 and 70-plus year subgroups, with about 150, 27 and 61 TCR-sequenced participants respectively.

According to the germline V gene, CDR1 reads ENHRY and CDR2 reads SYGVKD. From V the trimming removes 0 bases and from J it removes 0 bases, while the gene matches leave 8 bases of the junction unaccounted for. From the cysteine through the phenylalanine, the CDR3 covers 19 amino acids. The entry retains the CDR3 DNA only, 57 bases that are in frame from base 1. The CDR3 regions of human TCRbeta chains were analyzed by immunosequencing. Per the original workflow: Repertoire TCRs were matched against a reference library of SARS-CoV-2-specific TCRs generated with the MIRA antigen-specificity platform. Breadth was defined as the fraction of unique TCRs that were SARS-CoV-2-associated. Depth was defined as the fraction of total T cells that were SARS-CoV-2-associated. Using the MIRA data, each spike-specific TCR was assigned both to the spike region to which the TCR was reactive and to a CD4 or CD8 class. Log10-transformed breadth and depth values were compared by one-way ANOVA with Sidak's multiple comparisons tests. As stored in TCRdb, this immuneACCESS dataset retains in-frame rearrangements with V and J assigned. A fraction of the clones does not appear; measured against another copy, unresolved V genes explain less than half of the discrepancy, and the remainder lacks a known reason. V and J calls and clone size are copied from that table; D and trimming were computed from the DNA. The sample includes over 150,000 clones, with approximately 92% observed a single time. The top ten hold around 0.97% of the sample.

About this clone itself: It has no known antigen specificity. The sample holds no much larger clone one base away, and base qualities are not on file.

Study-wide findings and limitations: A significant rise in spike-specific TCR breadth and depth was observed after two AZD1222 doses relative to day 0 and relative to MenACWY recipients. The 56-69-year group was small, and its depth increase did not reach significance, likely because of low power. Participants were mostly white British and included more females than males, and it was suggested by the authors that clonal diversity may have been underestimated. Epitopes outside the regions mutated in the B.1.351 and B.1.1.7 variants were reportedly recognized by nearly half of the unique spike-specific TCRs. No day 14 peak-response samples were available, so repertoires were characterized only after the peak T cell response. The whole spike protein was spanned by vaccine-associated CD4 TCRs, and dominant responses were seen in regions 160-218 and 743-854. Conclusions about previously exposed vaccinees are limited because only 5 or 6 AZD1222 recipients were SARS-CoV-2 seropositive at baseline.

The time point label for this specimen denotes: about 28 days (+/-7) after the second vaccine dose. The meaning of the sample's treatment or condition label: meningococcal conjugate vaccine given as trial control. Samples from vaccinated people were obtained from the UK trials COV001 and COV002, which included a single-blind randomized controlled phase 2/3 trial of AZD1222 (ChAdOx1 nCoV-19) in healthy adults. For TCRbeta chain sequencing, PBMC samples were collected from trial participants at day 0 and at day 28 after the second dose. This receptor was obtained from an adult who received the MenACWY meningococcal vaccine as a control. The source material was peripheral blood, sampled 28 days after the second dose of the MenACWY control vaccine. The receptor chain draws on TRBV10-3 and TRBJ2-1; 10 of the junction bases match TRBD2. The CDR3 sequence is CAISESRTSGASSYNEQFF. Here is the DNA: TGTGCCATCAGTGAGTCGAGAACTAGCGGGGCGAGCTCCTACAATGAGCAGTTCTTC.